The rows below give T cell receptor beta chains drawn from one sample of a study of identical twins. TCRdb analysed the 5' RACE reads with MiXCR anew, one entry per CDR3 protein. The sample yields around 340,000 distinct CDR3 sequences, roughly 9% seen once. The sequenced sample consisted of naive T cells sorted from blood. These receptor sequences come from a woman between 50 and 59 years old in good health. CDR3s include the opening cysteine and the closing phenylalanine or tryptophan. D genes are given only for firm matches. Size values are once, few and many counts, or a class for expanded clones, and some rows have none.

>TRBD2|TRBJ2-1|TRBV11-2|.
TGTGCCAGCAGCTTATTCGCCCCATGGGGGACTAGCGGGGCGTCCTACAATGAGCAGTTCTTC
CASSLFAPWGTSGASYNEQFF
>.|TRBJ2-1|TRBV12-5|.
TGTGCTAGTGGTCAACCCCTTGGTAGCTCCAAGATAGGAAATGAGCAGTTCTTC
CASGQPLGSSKIGNEQFF
>.|TRBJ1-2|TRBV20-1|many
TGCAGTGCTAGAGATGTTGGAGTCCCATATGGCTACACCTTC
CSARDVGVPYGYTF
>.|TRBJ2-1|TRBV7-3|few
TGTGCCAGCAGCTTAATTGCTTACAATGAGCAGTTCTTC
CASSLIAYNEQFF
>TRBD1|TRBJ2-7|TRBV12-3/TRBV12-4|few
TGTGCCAGCAGAGGGACAGGGAAGGCCTACGAGCAGTACTTC
CASRGTGKAYEQYF
>.|TRBJ2-3|TRBV6-4|few
TGTGCCAGCAGTGTAAAGGGGCCCACAGATACGCAGTATTTT
CASSVKGPTDTQYF
>TRBD2|TRBJ2-5|TRBV4-1|many
TGCGCCAGCAGCCCCCTTGGGACTAGCGGTTCCGGGACCCAGTACTTC
CASSPLGTSGSGTQYF
>TRBD2|TRBJ2-1|TRBV7-9|.
TGTGCCAGCAGCTTAAGGACTAGCGGTCCGAGCGATGAGCAGTTCTTC
CASSLRTSGPSDEQFF
>.|TRBJ2-1|TRBV6-6|many
TGTGCCAGCAGTCCCTCTTGGGATGGTCCATACCTCTCCTACAATGAGCAGTTCTTC
CASSPSWDGPYLSYNEQFF
>.|TRBJ1-3|TRBV27|few
TGTGCCAGCAGTTTACTAGGGGACTCTGGAAACACCATATATTTT
CASSLLGDSGNTIYF
>TRBD1|TRBJ1-2|TRBV24-1|.
TGTGCCACCAGTGACCAGGACAGGGGGTTTCGGGGCTACACCTTC
CATSDQDRGFRGYTF
>TRBD1|TRBJ1-5|TRBV11-2|many
TGTGCCAGCAGCTTGACAGGGGGCGATCAGCCCCAGCATTTT
CASSLTGGDQPQHF
>.|TRBJ2-5|TRBV20-1|few
TGCAGTGCTAGTTACAAGGAGGAGACCCAGTACTTC
CSASYKEETQYF
>TRBD1|TRBJ2-7|TRBV12-3/TRBV12-4|many
TGTGCCAGCAGGCCCACCGGGACAGGGACCTACGAGCAGTACTTC
CASRPTGTGTYEQYF
>.|TRBJ1-4|TRBV27|few
TGTGCCAGCAGTTTCGGGTACGGTAATGAAAAACTGTTTTTT
CASSFGYGNEKLFF
>.|TRBJ2-7|TRBV15|many
TGTGCCACCAGCAGAGATCTATTAGACTACGAGCAGTACTTC
CATSRDLLDYEQYF
>.|TRBJ2-1|TRBV29-1|few
TGCAGCGTTGTAGAGGGACAACGCTCCTACAATGAGCAGTTCTTC
CSVVEGQRSYNEQFF
>TRBD2|TRBJ2-1|TRBV12-3/TRBV12-4|many
TGTGCCAGCCGACCCCCGGTGGTGCGGGAGAAATACAATGAGCAGTTCTTC
CASRPPVVREKYNEQFF
>TRBD1|TRBJ2-3|TRBV5-1|.
TGCGCCAGCAGCCCAGAGGGACAGGGGCGGATCGATACGCAGTATTTT
CASSPEGQGRIDTQYF
>.|TRBJ1-5|TRBV15|many
TGTGCCACCAGCAGAACCCCTGGGGGCACTCCCCAGCATTTT
CATSRTPGGTPQHF
>.|TRBJ1-1|TRBV11-2|.
TGTGCCAGCACCGAAGGGATGGGCATCGGAAACACTGAAGCTTTCTTT
CASTEGMGIGNTEAFF
>.|TRBJ2-7|TRBV12-3/TRBV12-4|.
TGTGCCAGCAGTTTAGCAGAGGGCAGGGCTGTACCGGGGGAGCAGTACTTC
CASSLAEGRAVPGEQYF
>.|TRBJ1-5|TRBV7-9|.
TGTGCCAGCGGGGTGGCGTATCAGCCCCAGCATTTT
CASGVAYQPQHF
>TRBD1|TRBJ2-5|TRBV29-1|many
TGCAGCGTTGAAGCACAGGGGGCATGGGAGACCCAGTACTTC
CSVEAQGAWETQYF
>.|TRBJ2-1|TRBV20-1|few
TGCAGTGCGACGGGACTGAGATTCAATGAGCAGTTCTTC
CSATGLRFNEQFF
>TRBD2|TRBJ2-5|TRBV5-1|few
TGCGCCAGCAGCTTGGCCGAGACCGGACTAGGCATGACCCAGTACTTC
CASSLAETGLGMTQYF
>TRBD1|TRBJ2-7|TRBV4-1|few
TGCGCCAGCAGCCACGGACAGGGACCGGGGGAGCAGTACTTC
CASSHGQGPGEQYF
>.|TRBJ2-7|TRBV19|.
TGTGCCAGTAGTATAGCGGATAGCGCACCCTACGAGCAGTACTTC
CASSIADSAPYEQYF
>TRBD1|TRBJ1-5|TRBV5-5|many
TGTGCCAGCAGTAAGACAGGGGGCAGCCAGCCCCAGCATTTT
CASSKTGGSQPQHF
>.|TRBJ2-3|TRBV20-1|few
TGCAGTTTTTTGGGGGAGGCAACAGATACGCAGTATTTT
CSFLGEATDTQYF
>TRBD1|TRBJ1-5|TRBV12-3/TRBV12-4|.
TGTGCCAGCAGTTACGGGACAGGGGGCCGTCAGCCCCAGCATTTT
CASSYGTGGRQPQHF
>.|TRBJ1-2|TRBV25-1|many
TGTGCCAGCAGCCGGGACACAAACTCCTATGGCTACACCTTC
CASSRDTNSYGYTF
>.|TRBJ2-1|TRBV25-1|few
TGTGCCAGCAGGGAATTAGGGGGACAGTTCTTC
CASRELGGQFF
>.|TRBJ1-1|TRBV14|.
TGTGCCAGCAGCCAATTCCGGGACAAGAACACTGAAGCTTTCTTT
CASSQFRDKNTEAFF
>.|TRBJ1-5|TRBV11-2|few
TGTGCCAGCAGCTCTCAGGGGATTGGGCAGCCCCAGCATTTT
CASSSQGIGQPQHF
>.|TRBJ1-1|TRBV27|few
TGTGCCAGCAGTTTCGGGTTCGGAACTGAAGCTTTCTTT
CASSFGFGTEAFF
>.|TRBJ2-5|TRBV4-1|many
TGCGCCAGCAGCCCTGTCCTCCAAGAGACCCAGTACTTC
CASSPVLQETQYF
>.|TRBJ2-7|TRBV29-1|few
TGCAGCGCTCTGACAGGAGGGAACTACGAGCAGTACTTC
CSALTGGNYEQYF
>.|TRBJ1-2|TRBV12-3/TRBV12-4|.
TGTGCCAGCAGCCAATCGACGGGTGGAGGCTACACCTTC
CASSQSTGGGYTF
>TRBD1|TRBJ2-7|TRBV24-1|many
TGTGCCACCAGTGATTGGGGACAGCCCGAGCAGTACTTC
CATSDWGQPEQYF
>.|TRBJ2-7|TRBV7-2|few
TGTGCCAGCAGCTTGTCCGGGACACCGGTGGACGAGCAGTACTTC
CASSLSGTPVDEQYF
>TRBD2|TRBJ2-1|TRBV28|few
TGTGCCAGCAGTTTTAGGGAGGGCTACAATGAGCAGTTCTTC
CASSFREGYNEQFF
>.|TRBJ2-5|TRBV15|few
TGTGCCACCCCCCAGGTGGTTGAAGAGACCCAGTACTTC
CATPQVVEETQYF
>.|TRBJ1-2|TRBV21-1|many
TGTGCCAGCCGCGGGGGACGTGGCTACACCTTC
CASRGGRGYTF
>.|TRBJ2-7|TRBV5-1|.
TGCGCCAGCGGGCTCAGGGGCTACGAGCAGTACTTC
CASGLRGYEQYF
>.|TRBJ2-4|TRBV4-1|many
TGCGCCAGCAGCCAAGACATAGCGGTAGCCAAAAACATTCAGTACTTC
CASSQDIAVAKNIQYF
>TRBD1|TRBJ1-1|TRBV29-1|few
TGCAGCGTCGCCTTCTGGGAGGGGGCGAACACTGAAGCTTTCTTT
CSVAFWEGANTEAFF
>.|TRBJ2-7|TRBV5-1|many
TGCGCCAGCAGCTTGGCCCGGATAGAGGAGCAGTACTTC
CASSLARIEEQYF
>TRBD2|TRBJ2-2|TRBV12-3/TRBV12-4|many
TGTGCCAGCAGTTGGGGCGGGAGCGTGACCGGGGAGCTGTTTTTT
CASSWGGSVTGELFF
>.|TRBJ2-1|TRBV5-1|.
TGCGCCAGCAGCGGAGGGACATACAACGAGCAGTTCTTC
CASSGGTYNEQFF
>TRBD1|TRBJ2-1|TRBV12-3/TRBV12-4|.
TGTGCCAGCAGGGACCGGGACAGGGGCTACAATGAGCAGTTCTTC
CASRDRDRGYNEQFF
>TRBD1|TRBJ1-1|TRBV29-1|few
TGCAGCGTTGTAGGTGTTAAGCTAGACAGGGCAAATGAAGCTTTCTTT
CSVVGVKLDRANEAFF
>.|TRBJ2-7|TRBV7-9|.
TGTGCCAGCAGCCCGTCAAGAACCTACGAGCAGTACTTC
CASSPSRTYEQYF
>.|TRBJ2-1|TRBV20-1|.
TGCAGTGCTAGAGATATAAAGGGGGTTACCTACAATGAGCAGTTCTTC
CSARDIKGVTYNEQFF
>.|TRBJ2-2|TRBV9|.
TGTGCCAGCAGCGTCGGGCTATTATCCAACACCGGGGAGCTGTTTTTT
CASSVGLLSNTGELFF